This TCR beta chain came from a study of blood T cells in healthy people across ages. Overall study context: Template switching picked up about one barcoded beta molecule for each two T cells. Study observations and caveats: Age advanced and TCR beta diversity per million T cells fell, roughly linearly. A strong correlation was found between TCR beta diversity and the percentage of naive T cells.

The sample holds many counts of this clonotype. Antigen unknown. Then a second PCR, running roughly 7 to 11 cycles, was carried out with a sample-barcoded 5' primer and a J-beta primer mix. MiXCR was run by TCRdb on the 5' RACE reads, yielding one entry per CDR3 protein. The data contain 1.5 million to 2 million distinct CDR3 sequences, roughly 27% of them singletons. V lost 8 bases and J 6 bases, leaving 19 bases between the germline ends. This CDR3 contains 14 residues. Germline CDR1 MNHGY, CDR2 SAAAGT. Total RNA amounts of at least 6 micrograms were extracted per sample. The source material was blood. The TCR sequence derives from a woman aged 30 to 39 in good health. The J gene is TRBJ2-5, the V gene TRBV6-8; D is undetermined. The CDR3 is CASLTYSVPKTQYF. The CDR3 DNA reads TGTGCCAGCCTCACTTACAGTGTCCCCAAGACCCAGTACTTC.